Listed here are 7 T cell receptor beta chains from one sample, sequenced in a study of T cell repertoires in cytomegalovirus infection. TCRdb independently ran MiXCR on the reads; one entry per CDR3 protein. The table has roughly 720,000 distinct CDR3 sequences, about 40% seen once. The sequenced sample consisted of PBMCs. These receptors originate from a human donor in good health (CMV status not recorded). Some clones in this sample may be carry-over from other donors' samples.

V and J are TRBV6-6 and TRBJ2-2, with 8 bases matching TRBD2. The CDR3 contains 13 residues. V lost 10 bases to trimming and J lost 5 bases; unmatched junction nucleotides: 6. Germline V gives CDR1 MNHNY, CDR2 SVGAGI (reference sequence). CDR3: CANILAVTGELFF. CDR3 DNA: TGTGCCAACATACTAGCGGTTACCGGGGAGCTGTTTTTT.

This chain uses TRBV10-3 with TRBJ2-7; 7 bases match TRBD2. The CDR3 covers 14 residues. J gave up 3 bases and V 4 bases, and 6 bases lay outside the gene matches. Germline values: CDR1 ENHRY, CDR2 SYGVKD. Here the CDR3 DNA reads TGTGCCATCAGTGTAAAGCGGGACGGCTACGAGCAGTACTTC. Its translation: CAISVKRDGYEQYF.

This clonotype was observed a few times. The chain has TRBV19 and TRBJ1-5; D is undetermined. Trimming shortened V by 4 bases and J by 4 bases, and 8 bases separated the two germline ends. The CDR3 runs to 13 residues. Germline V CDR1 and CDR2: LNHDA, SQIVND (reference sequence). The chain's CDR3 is CASSRVLNQPQHF. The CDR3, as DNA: TGTGCCAGTAGTAGGGTATTGAATCAGCCCCAGCATTTT.

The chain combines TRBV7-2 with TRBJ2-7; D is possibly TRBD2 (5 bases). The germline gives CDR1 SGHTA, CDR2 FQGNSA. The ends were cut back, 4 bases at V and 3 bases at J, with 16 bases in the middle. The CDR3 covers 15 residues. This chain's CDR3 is CASSSRAQSGYEQYF. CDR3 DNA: TGTGCCAGCAGCTCCCGGGCCCAAAGCGGCTACGAGCAGTACTTC. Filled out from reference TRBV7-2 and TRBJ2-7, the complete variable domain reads GAGVSQSPSNKVTEKGKDVELRCDPISGHTALYWYRQSLGQGLEFLIYFQGNSAPDKSGLPSDRFSAERTGGSVSTLTIQRTQQEDSAVYLCASSSRAQSGYEQYFGPGTRLTVT.

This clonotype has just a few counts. CDR3 region: CSAGPASGRAYNEQFF. Here the CDR3 DNA reads TGCAGTGCTGGGCCGGCTAGCGGGAGGGCGTACAATGAGCAGTTCTTC. V usage is TRBV20-1 and J usage is TRBJ2-1; 12 bases agree with TRBD2. The CDR3 loop spans 16 amino acids. Germline loops: CDR1 DFQATT, CDR2 SNEGSKA (reference sequence). Trimming cost V 5 bases and J 4 bases; bases outside gene matches: 9.

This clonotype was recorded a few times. The DNA of the CDR3 is TGCGCCAGCAGCAGTGGCCGACAGACAAACACCCCCTACGAGCAGTACTTC. It codes for CASSSGRQTNTPYEQYF. V is TRBV5-1 and J is TRBJ2-7, with D possibly TRBD1 on 5 matching bases. The CDR3 sequence is 17 residues long. CDR1 SGHRS and CDR2 YFSETQ come from the germline V gene. V was cut by 4 bases and J by 2 bases, with 22 bases left in between.

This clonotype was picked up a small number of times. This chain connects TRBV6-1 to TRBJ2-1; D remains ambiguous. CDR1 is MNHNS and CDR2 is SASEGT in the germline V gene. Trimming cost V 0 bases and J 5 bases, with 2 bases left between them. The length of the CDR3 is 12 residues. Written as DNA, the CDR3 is TGTGCCAGCAGTGAAGCGAACAATGAGCAGTTCTTC. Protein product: CASSEANNEQFF.